What follows are 32 T cell receptor beta chains derived from one specimen sequenced in a study of cytomegalovirus exposure and HLA in healthy donors. Primers for the PCR totalled 60 Vbeta and 13 Jbeta. The assay was immunoSEQ multiplex PCR, and TCRdb's table has in-frame clones only and misses some. This sample carries approximately 100,000 clones, 60% to 85% of them seen once, and the ten largest clones take less than 3.5%. The material sequenced was PBMCs. The receptors come from a female donor in good health and CMV-seronegative.

This chain connects TRBV7-9 to TRBJ2-5; TRBD1 matches at 10 bases. The CDR3 is 15 residues long. CDR1 and CDR2 (germline): SEHNR, FQNEAQ (reference sequence). With V trimmed by 4 bases and J by 1 base, 3 bases remained unmatched. CDR3 DNA sequence: TGTGCCAGCAGCTCCGGGACAGGGGCCCAAGAGACCCAGTACTTC. Residues: CASSSGTGAQETQYF.

The chain is built from TRBV7-2 and TRBJ2-5; the D gene is possibly TRBD1 (6 bases). This CDR3 is 14 amino acids long. Germline V gene lookup returns CDR1 SGHTA and CDR2 FQGNSA. V was pared by 7 bases and J by 5 bases, with 17 bases between. The CDR3 nucleotides read TGTGCCAGCACCCAGGGGACGGGGTGGGAGACCCAGTACTTC. Translated, it gives CASTQGTGWETQYF.

The chain employs TRBV7-9 and TRBJ1-5, with 7 bases aligning to TRBD1. CDR1 and CDR2 from the germline V gene are SEHNR and FQNEAQ (reference sequence). The length of the CDR3 is 15 residues. Trimming removed 5 bases from V and 9 bases from J; junction bases left unmatched: 13. The CDR3 DNA sequence: TGTGCCAGCAGCCCCTCGACAGGGCCCGGGACGCCCCAGCATTTT. Amino acid sequence: CASSPSTGPGTPQHF.

This clone was detected only a few times. The rearrangement joins TRBV5-1 to TRBJ1-1; 7 nucleotides match TRBD1. Germline V lookup: CDR1 SGHRS, CDR2 YFSETQ. The CDR3 covers 14 residues. V was pared by 2 bases and J by 2 bases, with 3 bases of the junction left unmatched. Here the CDR3 reads CASSLQGINTEAFF. In DNA, the CDR3 is TGCGCCAGCAGCTTACAGGGGATAAACACTGAAGCTTTCTTT.

J is TRBJ1-1 and V is TRBV7-3; D may be TRBD1 (6 bases). Germline V lookup: CDR1 SGHTA, CDR2 FQGTGA. The CDR3 loop spans 14 amino acids. V lost 2 bases and J lost 1, with 8 bases in between. Here the CDR3 reads CASSLGGANTEAFF. The CDR3 bases are TGTGCCAGCAGCTTAGGGGGCGCGAACACTGAAGCTTTCTTT.

The chain employs TRBV2 and TRBJ1-3; the D is unclear. Germline CDR1 and CDR2: SNHLY and FYNNEI. Trimming cost V 6 bases and J 0 bases, with 15 bases left between them. The CDR3 has 16 amino acids. CDR3 bases: TGTGCCAGCAGCGGGAGACAACGAAGCTCTGGAAACACCATATATTTT. It yields the protein CASSGRQRSSGNTIYF.

V gene TRBV7-9 combines with J gene TRBJ1-5; D is uncertain. The germline V gene has CDR1 SEHNR and CDR2 FQNEAQ (reference sequence). Trimming left V 2 bases short and J 3 bases short, with 8 bases between. This CDR3 comprises 14 residues. CDR3 nucleotides: TGTGCCAGCAGCTTAATGGCAGACAATCAGCCCCAGCATTTT. This gives the protein CASSLMADNQPQHF.

The chain links TRBV10-1 to TRBJ1-1; D is possibly TRBD1 (6 bases). Trimming left V 0 bases short and J 5 bases short, with 13 bases between. Germline CDR1 reads WNHNN; CDR2 reads SYGVQD (reference sequence). The length of the CDR3 is 15 residues. The CDR3 loop reads CASSESGGARTEAFF. The CDR3 DNA reads TGCGCCAGCAGTGAGTCGGGGGGGGCGCGGACTGAAGCTTTCTTT.

The chain recombines TRBV10-1 with TRBJ2-5; D gene unclear. Trimming removed 4 bases from V and 2 bases from J, with 5 bases in between. CDR1 is WNHNN, CDR2 SYGVQD, per germline (reference sequence). This CDR3 contains 12 residues. The CDR3 nucleotides read TGCGCCAGCAGTGGCAGACAAGAGACCCAGTACTTC. Its translation is CASSGRQETQYF.

The chain links TRBV9 to TRBJ2-1; D not resolved. Germline CDR1 reads SGDLS; CDR2 reads YYNGEE. The germline V and J ends were trimmed by 3 bases and 4 bases, with 8 bases remaining between them. This CDR3 has 13 residues. The CDR3 DNA reads TGTGCCAGCAGCGGCCAGTCGTACAATGAGCAGTTCTTC. This translates into CASSGQSYNEQFF.

V usage is TRBV6-1 and J usage is TRBJ1-2; D is unresolved. V lost 4 bases and J lost 7, with 4 bases in between. Germline V gene sequence: CDR1 MNHNS, CDR2 SASEGT. The length of the CDR3 is 10 residues. In DNA form, the CDR3 reads TGTGCCAGCAGTGCTAGTGGCTACACCTTC. It translates to CASSASGYTF.

In its sample, this clone was seen a few times. The chain couples TRBV4-3 to TRBJ1-2; tentatively, D is TRBD1 (6 bases). Trimming stripped 2 bases from V and 4 bases from J, with 11 bases between. The germline V gene encodes CDR1 LGHNA and CDR2 YSLEER. There are 14 residues in the CDR3. CDR3 loop: CASSQSQGFYGYTF. The CDR3 bases are TGCGCCAGCAGCCAATCACAGGGCTTCTATGGCTACACCTTC.

The rearrangement uses TRBV11-2 and TRBJ1-6; maybe TRBD1 (6 bases). Germline V gives CDR1 SGHAT, CDR2 FQNNGV. V dropped 7 bases and J dropped 7 bases, with 17 bases sitting between them. The CDR3 length is 15 residues. The CDR3 loop is CASTPDSFSNSPLHF. DNA of the CDR3: TGTGCCAGCACCCCGGACAGTTTCTCAAATTCACCCCTCCACTTT.

This clone has just one count. V usage is TRBV19 and J usage is TRBJ1-2, with D perhaps matching TRBD1 (6 bases). The CDR3 spans 14 residues. Trimming pared 10 bases from V and 0 bases from J, leaving 15 bases between. The germline V gene encodes CDR1 LNHDA and CDR2 SQIVND (reference sequence). The CDR3 protein is CATGRGVANYGYTF. The CDR3 coding sequence is TGTGCCACCGGGAGGGGGGTAGCTAACTATGGCTACACCTTC.

This chain links TRBV28 with TRBJ1-5, with a weak D call TRBD1 (6 bases). Germline V lookup: CDR1 MDHEN, CDR2 SYDVKM. This CDR3 contains 18 residues. Trimming took 1 base from V and 5 from J, leaving 21 bases between them. The DNA for the CDR3 is TGTGCCAGCAGTTTATCTCAGGGGCTGGGCTCGGTTGATCAGCCCCAGCATTTT. This translates into CASSLSQGLGSVDQPQHF.

The chain joins TRBV2 to TRBJ1-2; D may be TRBD1 (6 bases). V lost 6 bases, J lost 10 bases, and 9 bases lay in between. The CDR3 is 10 amino acids. Germline V gives CDR1 SNHLY, CDR2 FYNNEI. The CDR3 nucleotides are TGTGCCAGCAGGGGGGGGCACTACACCTTC. It translates to CASRGGHYTF.

The chain is built from TRBV9 and TRBJ2-5; 12 nucleotides agree with TRBD2. Germline V gene lookup returns CDR1 SGDLS and CDR2 YYNGEE. Trimming removed 0 bases from V and 2 bases from J; junction bases left unmatched: 2. The length of the CDR3 is 16 residues. The DNA for the CDR3 is TGTGCCAGCAGCGTAGATCTAGCGGGGGGGCAAGAGACCCAGTACTTC. This encodes CASSVDLAGGQETQYF.

The V and J genes are TRBV7-9 and TRBJ2-2; perhaps TRBD2 as D (5 bases). Germline V gene data show CDR1 as SEHNR and CDR2 as FQNEAQ (reference sequence). Between the trimmed V and J ends, which lost 3 bases and 4 bases, there was a span of 9 bases. CDR3 size: 14 residues. CDR3 DNA: TGTGCCAGCAGCTTGAGGGAAGGCACCGGGGAGCTGTTTTTT. Encoded protein: CASSLREGTGELFF.

The chain recombines TRBV7-2 with TRBJ2-3; D is perhaps TRBD2 (5 bases). This CDR3 comprises 15 residues. V was pared by 0 bases and J by 2 bases, with 9 bases between. Germline CDR1 SGHTA, CDR2 FQGNSA. CDR3 nucleotides: TGTGCCAGCAGCTTAGCCGACTATCTCACAGATACGCAGTATTTT. The encoded protein is CASSLADYLTDTQYF.

This chain connects TRBV6-5 to TRBJ2-7, with 8 positions matching TRBD1. Germline V CDR1 and CDR2: MNHEY, SVGAGI. This CDR3 spans 15 amino acids. The J segment lost 2 bases and the V segment lost 2 bases, leaving 5 bases of the junction unmatched. The CDR3 nucleotides read TGTGCCAGCAGTTACGGAGGACAGGGCACCTACGAGCAGTACTTC. Residues: CASSYGGQGTYEQYF.

This clone has a single count. Its ends do not fully match the called genes, so a read error is possible. This chain uses TRBV20-1 with TRBJ1-4, with 7 nucleotides matching TRBD1. There are 11 residues in the CDR3. Germline V gene data show CDR1 as DFQATT and CDR2 as SNEGSKA (reference sequence). CDR3 residues: CSASGGQFLSF. CDR3 nucleotide sequence: TGCAGTGCTAGTGGGGGACAGTTCCTCTCTTTT.

This chain uses TRBV9 with TRBJ2-3; possibly TRBD1 for D (6 bases). The CDR3 is 14 amino acids. Trimming stripped 3 bases from V and 1 base from J, with 9 bases between. The germline V gene encodes CDR1 SGDLS and CDR2 YYNGEE. DNA of the CDR3: TGTGCCAGCAGCGGCCGGACAGGCACAGATACGCAGTATTTT. This sequence encodes CASSGRTGTDTQYF.

The CDR3 DNA reads as TGTGCCAGCAGGGAGGGGCCTACGGACGAGCAGTACTTC. Its protein is CASREGPTDEQYF. The rearrangement joins TRBV6-5 to TRBJ2-7, with D possibly matching TRBD2 (6 bases). This CDR3 comprises 13 residues. Trimming pared 6 bases from V and 5 bases from J, leaving 14 bases between. Germline CDR1 is MNHEY and CDR2 is SVGAGI.

The chain uses TRBV7-7 and TRBJ1-2, with D unclear. This CDR3 is 14 amino acids long. Germline-derived CDR1 and CDR2 are SSHAT and FNYEAQ (reference sequence). The V gene lost 1 base and the J gene lost 8 bases, with 14 bases spanning the gap. CDR3 residues: CASSLDSTGIGYTF. The CDR3 bases are TGTGCCAGCAGCTTAGATTCTACGGGGATCGGCTACACCTTC.

V usage is TRBV30 and J usage is TRBJ1-2; possible D gene TRBD1, 6 bases. This CDR3 region has 14 residues. V dropped 2 bases and J dropped 7 bases, with 17 bases sitting between them. CDR1 GTSNPN and CDR2 SVGIG come from the germline V gene (reference sequence). CDR3 bases: TGTGCCTGGAGTTTAGACAGGTTTGATTCTGGCTACACCTTC. Protein: CAWSLDRFDSGYTF.

The genes are TRBV4-3 and TRBJ1-1, with D hard to call. The V gene lost 1 base and the J gene lost 2 bases, with 5 bases spanning the gap. The CDR3 runs to 13 residues. Looked up from germline, CDR1 is LGHNA and CDR2 is YSLEER. The CDR3 coding sequence is TGCGCCAGCAGCCAAGGTCCTAACACTGAAGCTTTCTTT. Translated, it gives CASSQGPNTEAFF.

The chain employs TRBV7-9 and TRBJ2-1, with D tentatively TRBD2 (5 bases). CDR3 length: 15 amino acids. The germline V and J ends were trimmed by 4 bases and 5 bases, with 15 bases remaining between them. Per the germline V gene, CDR1 is SEHNR and CDR2 is FQNEAQ (reference sequence). The DNA for the CDR3 is TGTGCCAGCAGCTCGGGAAGGGCAGAGCACAATGAGCAGTTCTTC. Amino acid sequence: CASSSGRAEHNEQFF. Drawing the rest from reference TRBV7-9 and TRBJ2-1, the complete variable domain is DTGVSQNPRHKITKRGQNVTFRCDPISEHNRLYWYRQTLGQGPEFLTYFQNEAQLEKSRLLSDRFSAERPKGSFSTLEIQRTEQGDSAMYLCASSSGRAEHNEQFFGPGTRLTVL.

This chain connects TRBV19 to TRBJ1-1; D gene unclear. The germline V and J ends were trimmed by 4 bases and 1 base, with 4 bases remaining between them. CDR1 and CDR2 (germline): LNHDA, SQIVND (reference sequence). There are 12 residues in the CDR3. Written as DNA, the CDR3 is TGTGCCAGTAGTACGTGGAACACTGAAGCTTTCTTT. As protein: CASSTWNTEAFF.

The chain recombines TRBV6-1 with TRBJ1-2; 8 nucleotides line up with TRBD1. V lost 7 bases to trimming and J lost 3 bases; unmatched junction nucleotides: 4. Germline V CDR1 and CDR2: MNHNS, SASEGT. This CDR3 spans 13 amino acids. The CDR3 DNA reads TGTGCCAGCACCCTGACAGGGGACTATGGCTACACCTTC. The encoded protein is CASTLTGDYGYTF.

Only one count was recorded for this clone. The CDR3 region has the DNA TGTGCCAGCAGGAGGGACAGGGGCCCCTCCTACGAGCAGTACTTC. Amino acid sequence: CASRRDRGPSYEQYF. The rearrangement joins TRBV6-1 to TRBJ2-7; TRBD1 matches 10 bases. CDR3 length equals 15 residues. Per germline, CDR1 MNHNS and CDR2 SASEGT. J lost 0 bases, V lost 6 bases, and 5 bases had no gene match.

The chain links TRBV11-2 to TRBJ2-1; 10 bases are a match to TRBD2. V gave up 4 bases and J gave up 4 bases; unmatched junction bases: 10. The CDR3 is made up of 17 amino acids. Germline V lookup: CDR1 SGHAT, CDR2 FQNNGV. The CDR3 nucleotides are TGTGCCAGCAGCTCTTCGGGTAGCGGGGGGTATTACAATGAGCAGTTCTTC. Translating it yields CASSSSGSGGYYNEQFF.

The chain has TRBV7-6 and TRBJ2-5; 8 bases are shared with TRBD2. The CDR3 covers 15 residues. V was clipped by 5 bases and J by 4 bases; unmatched bases: 9. Germline V gene data show CDR1 as SGHVS and CDR2 as FNYEAQ. The CDR3 nucleotides are TGTGCCAGCAGCCGCGAGGTAGCGGGGCCAGAGACCCAGTACTTC. Its translation: CASSREVAGPETQYF.